The clone carrying this T cell receptor beta chain was observed a handful of times. Its antigen is still unknown. 13 Jbeta primers and 60 Vbeta primers were used for the PCR. Some clones are missing from TCRdb's copy, which holds only in-frame ones; the method was immunoSEQ multiplex PCR. The sample has hundreds of thousands of clones, around 90% seen once; the top ten hold roughly 2.3%. The data derive from a study of cytomegalovirus exposure and HLA in healthy donors. Trimming shortened V by 3 bases and J by 5 bases, and 11 bases separated the two germline ends. From germline, CDR1 is LNHDA and CDR2 SQIVND (reference sequence). The CDR3 is made up of 15 amino acids. The study, taken as a whole, reports: A previous analysis found most TCR beta V segments productive roughly 87% or roughly 30% of the time.

Source material: PBMCs. The rearrangement uses TRBV19 and TRBJ1-6; D unclear. This sequence was found in a woman aged 18-29 years in good health and CMV-seronegative. CDR3 sequence reads: CASSIMAVNNSPLHF. For the CDR3, the DNA is TGTGCCAGTAGTATTATGGCTGTTAATAATTCACCCCTCCACTTT. Looking up the rest from reference TRBV19 and TRBJ1-6 gives the full variable domain: DGGITQSPKYLFRKEGQNVTLSCEQNLNHDAMYWYRQDPGQGLRLIYYSQIVNDFQKGDIAEGYSVSREKKESFPLTVTSAQKNPTAFYLCASSIMAVNNSPLHFGNGTRLTVT.